This T cell receptor (beta chain) was retrieved from a study of a mutant IDH1 vaccine in newly diagnosed glioma. Assay: immunoSEQ multiplex PCR; the TCRdb copy retains only in-frame clones and omits some. The sample lists 60,000 to 85,000 clones; 75% to 90% were seen once. As for time point: week 23, last vaccination. In every dose of vaccine, 300 ug of mutant IDH1 20-mer peptide was given alongside topical imiquimod. The CDR3 spans 13 residues. V was cut by 6 bases and J by 5 bases, with 11 bases left in between. Germline V gene data show CDR1 as MNHEY and CDR2 as SVGAGI. On this clone itself: What it binds is unknown.

This material consisted of PBMCs, taken from a glioma patient whose treatment included an IDH1 peptide vaccine. The TCR originated in a woman aged 50 to 60 with glioma. The V gene is TRBV6-5, the J gene TRBJ1-5; tentatively, D is TRBD1 (6 bases). The CDR3 loop reads CASRQGSYQPQHF. The CDR3 nucleotides read TGTGCCAGCAGACAGGGAAGTTATCAGCCCCAGCATTTT.